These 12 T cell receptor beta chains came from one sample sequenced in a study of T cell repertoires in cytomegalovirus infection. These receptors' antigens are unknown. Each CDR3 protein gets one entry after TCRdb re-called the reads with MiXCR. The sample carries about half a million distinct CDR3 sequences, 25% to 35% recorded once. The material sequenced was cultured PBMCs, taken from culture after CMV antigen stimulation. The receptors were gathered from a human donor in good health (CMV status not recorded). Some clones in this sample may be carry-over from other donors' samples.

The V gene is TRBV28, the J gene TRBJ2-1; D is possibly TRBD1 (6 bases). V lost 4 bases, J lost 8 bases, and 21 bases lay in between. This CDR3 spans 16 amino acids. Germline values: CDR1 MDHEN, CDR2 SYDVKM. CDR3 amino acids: CASSSGEDGGGDEQFF. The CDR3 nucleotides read TGTGCCAGCAGTTCTGGCGAGGATGGGGGCGGAGATGAGCAGTTCTTC.

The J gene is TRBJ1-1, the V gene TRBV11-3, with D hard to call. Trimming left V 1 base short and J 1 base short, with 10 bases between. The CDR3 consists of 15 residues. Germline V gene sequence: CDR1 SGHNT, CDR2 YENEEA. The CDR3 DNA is TGTGCCAGCAGCTTAGTCGGAGCGGCGAACACTGAAGCTTTCTTT. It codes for CASSLVGAANTEAFF.

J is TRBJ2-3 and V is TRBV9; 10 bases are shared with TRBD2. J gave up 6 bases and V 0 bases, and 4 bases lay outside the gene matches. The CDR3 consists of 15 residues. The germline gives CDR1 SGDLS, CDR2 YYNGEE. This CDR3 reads CASSVAASGSDTQYF. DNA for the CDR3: TGTGCCAGCAGCGTAGCGGCTAGCGGGAGTGATACGCAGTATTTT.

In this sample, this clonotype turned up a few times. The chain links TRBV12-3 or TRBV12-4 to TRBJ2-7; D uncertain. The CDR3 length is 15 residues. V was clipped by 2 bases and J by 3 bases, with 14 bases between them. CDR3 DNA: TGTGCCAGCAGTTTAAAGATTGGGTGGGTCTACGAGCAGTACTTC. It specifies CASSLKIGWVYEQYF.

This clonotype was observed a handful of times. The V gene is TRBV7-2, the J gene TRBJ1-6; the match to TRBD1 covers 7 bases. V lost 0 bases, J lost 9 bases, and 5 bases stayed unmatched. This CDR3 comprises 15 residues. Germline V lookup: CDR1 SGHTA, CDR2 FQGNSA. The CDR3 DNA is TGTGCCAGCAGCTTAGCACAGGGGTTAGGTTCACCCCTCCACTTT. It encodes CASSLAQGLGSPLHF.

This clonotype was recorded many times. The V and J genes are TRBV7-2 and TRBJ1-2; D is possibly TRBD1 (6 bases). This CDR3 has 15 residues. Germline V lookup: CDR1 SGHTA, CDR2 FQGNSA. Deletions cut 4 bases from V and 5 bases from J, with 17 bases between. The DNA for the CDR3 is TGTGCCAGCAGCTCCCACCAACAGGGATATTATGGCTACACCTTC. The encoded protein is CASSSHQQGYYGYTF.

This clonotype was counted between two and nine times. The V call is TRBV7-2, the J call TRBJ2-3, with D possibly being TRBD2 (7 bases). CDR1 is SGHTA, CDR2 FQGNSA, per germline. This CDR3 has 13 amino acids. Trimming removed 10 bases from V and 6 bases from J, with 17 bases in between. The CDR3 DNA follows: TGTGCCATCAGGGGCGGGAGAAGGGATACGCAGTATTTT. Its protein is CAIRGGRRDTQYF. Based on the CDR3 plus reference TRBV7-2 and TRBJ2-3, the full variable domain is GAGVSQSPSNKVTEKGKDVELRCDPISGHTALYWYRQSLGQGLEFLIYFQGNSAPDKSGLPSDRFSAERTGGSVSTLTIQRTQQEDSAVYLCAIRGGRRDTQYFGPGTRLTVL.

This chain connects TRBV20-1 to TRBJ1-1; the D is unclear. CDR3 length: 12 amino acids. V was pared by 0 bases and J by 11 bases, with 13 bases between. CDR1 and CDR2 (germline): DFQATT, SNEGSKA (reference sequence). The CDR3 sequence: CSARDRQLGAFF. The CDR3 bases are TGCAGTGCTAGAGATCGCCAACTAGGGGCTTTCTTT.

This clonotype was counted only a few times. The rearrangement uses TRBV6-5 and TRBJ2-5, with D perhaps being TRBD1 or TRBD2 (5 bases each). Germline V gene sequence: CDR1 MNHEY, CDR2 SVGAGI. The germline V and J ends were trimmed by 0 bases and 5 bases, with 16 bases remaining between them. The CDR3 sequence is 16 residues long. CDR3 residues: CASSYSKGTGGETQYF. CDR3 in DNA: TGTGCCAGCAGTTACTCGAAGGGGACGGGCGGGGAGACCCAGTACTTC.

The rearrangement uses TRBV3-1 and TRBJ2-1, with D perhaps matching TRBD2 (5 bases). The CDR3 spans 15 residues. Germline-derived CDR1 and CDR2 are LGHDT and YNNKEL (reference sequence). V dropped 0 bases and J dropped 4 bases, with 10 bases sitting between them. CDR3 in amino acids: CASSQDATIYNEQFF. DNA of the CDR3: TGTGCCAGCAGCCAAGATGCGACTATTTACAATGAGCAGTTCTTC.

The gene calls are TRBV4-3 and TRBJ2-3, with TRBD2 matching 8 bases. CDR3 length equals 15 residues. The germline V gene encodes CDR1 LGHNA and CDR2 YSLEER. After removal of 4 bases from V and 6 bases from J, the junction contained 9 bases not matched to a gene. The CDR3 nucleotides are TGCGCCAGCAGCCCATTCGCGGGAGGTTCTGATACGCAGTATTTT. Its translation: CASSPFAGGSDTQYF.

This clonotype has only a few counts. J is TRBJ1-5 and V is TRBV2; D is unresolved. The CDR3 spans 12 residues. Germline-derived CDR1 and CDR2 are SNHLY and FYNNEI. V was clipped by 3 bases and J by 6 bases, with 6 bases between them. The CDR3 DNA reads TGTGCCAGCAGTGAGTGGGGTCAGCCCCAGCATTTT. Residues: CASSEWGQPQHF. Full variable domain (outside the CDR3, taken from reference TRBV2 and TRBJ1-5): EPEVTQTPSHQVTQMGQEVILRCVPISNHLYFYWYRQILGQKVEFLVSFYNNEISEKSEIFDDQFSVERPDGSNFTLKIRSTKLEDSAMYFCASSEWGQPQHFGDGTRLSIL.